These 14 T cell receptor beta chains came from one sample sequenced in a study of response to subunit inactivated influenza vaccine. TCRdb processed the RT-PCR reads anew with MiXCR; each CDR3 protein has one entry. This sample yields under 950,000 distinct CDR3 sequences, of which 21% are seen a single time; 10% to 13% belongs to the top ten. The sequencing here drew on PBMCs from blood, taken around 5 days after vaccination. All receptors come from a man between 45 and 60 years old who received an inactivated influenza vaccine.

This clonotype was counted between two and nine times. The chain is built from TRBV20-1 and TRBJ2-7, with D unresolved. The CDR3 is 13 amino acids. Germline V gives CDR1 DFQATT, CDR2 SNEGSKA (reference sequence). The germline V and J ends were trimmed by 5 bases and 0 bases, with 11 bases remaining between them. CDR3 DNA: TGCAGTGCTGCTGACTGGAGCTCCTACGAGCAGTACTTC. This encodes CSAADWSSYEQYF.

The rearrangement links TRBV7-9 to TRBJ2-7, with D perhaps assigned TRBD1 or TRBD2 (5 bases each). The V end was cut by 1 base, the J end by 2 bases, with 12 bases between. Looked up from germline, CDR1 is SEHNR and CDR2 is FQNEAQ (reference sequence). CDR3 size: 15 residues. CDR3 nucleotides: TGTGCCAGCAGCTTAGAAGGGACGTTGGCCTACGAGCAGTACTTC. Amino acid sequence: CASSLEGTLAYEQYF.

This clonotype was observed many times. The chain employs TRBV6-5 and TRBJ1-2, with D maybe TRBD1 (6 bases). The V and J ends lost 2 bases and 5 bases respectively, with 12 bases between them. CDR1 and CDR2 (germline): MNHEY, SVGAGI. The CDR3 sequence is 14 residues long. The CDR3 region has the DNA TGTGCCAGCAGTTACAACAGGGTTGGGTATGGCTACACCTTC. Residues: CASSYNRVGYGYTF.

This clonotype was seen more than once but under ten times. The V and J genes are TRBV19 and TRBJ2-5; D is uncertain. V was pared by 1 base and J by 5 bases, with 8 bases between. Germline V gives CDR1 LNHDA, CDR2 SQIVND (reference sequence). CDR3 length: 13 residues. The CDR3 is CASSIALQETQYF. The CDR3 nucleotides are TGTGCCAGTAGTATAGCCCTCCAGGAGACCCAGTACTTC.

DNA for the CDR3: TGCAGTGCCCGTGGGGGGGGCGCGGGTAGGACTGAAGCTTTCTTT. This translates into CSARGGGAGRTEAFF. This chain joins TRBV20-1 and TRBJ1-1, with D perhaps matching TRBD1 (6 bases). The CDR3 runs to 15 residues. Germline V CDR1 and CDR2: DFQATT, SNEGSKA (reference sequence). V was pared by 6 bases and J by 5 bases, with 22 bases between.

The V call is TRBV7-3, the J call TRBJ2-3; no clear D gene. Germline CDR1 and CDR2: SGHTA and FQGTGA. Trimming pared 4 bases from V and 1 base from J, leaving 12 bases between. The CDR3 spans 15 residues. This chain's CDR3 is CASSSDGSRTDTQYF. The CDR3 bases are TGTGCCAGCAGCTCTGACGGATCCCGCACAGATACGCAGTATTTT.

Only a few counts were recorded for this clonotype. The J gene is TRBJ2-6, the V gene TRBV29-1, with D possibly TRBD2 on 5 matching bases. Deletions cut 2 bases from V and 2 bases from J, with 13 bases between. Germline V CDR1 and CDR2: SQVTM, ANQGSEA. CDR3 length: 16 amino acids. In nucleotides, the CDR3 is TGCAGCGTTGAATCGGGGAAAGTGGCTGGGGCCAACGTCCTGACTTTC. This encodes CSVESGKVAGANVLTF.

The chain employs TRBV6-5 and TRBJ2-5; D is possibly TRBD2 (6 bases). CDR1 MNHEY and CDR2 SVGAGI come from the germline V gene. The CDR3 has 14 residues. Trimming cost V 2 bases and J 0 bases, with 7 bases left between them. The CDR3 coding sequence is TGTGCCAGCAGTTACGGGAGGTACCAAGAGACCCAGTACTTC. Its protein is CASSYGRYQETQYF.

This clonotype was observed at least ten times. The chain joins TRBV6-2 or TRBV6-3 to TRBJ2-4; the D is unclear. Germline assignment: CDR1 MNHEY and CDR2 SVGEGT. This CDR3 has 17 residues. V was pared by 4 bases and J by 1 base, with 17 bases between. In nucleotides, the CDR3 is TGTGCCAGCAGTTTATTGGAACTCCTCGGGGCCAAAAACATTCAGTACTTC. This codes for CASSLLELLGAKNIQYF.

This sequence joins TRBV6-1 and TRBJ1-5; D ambiguous. Trimming took off 3 bases at V and 2 bases at J, with 8 bases between the two ends. The length of the CDR3 is 14 residues. Germline V gene lookup returns CDR1 MNHNS and CDR2 SASEGT. The CDR3 loop reads CASSDRRGNQPQHF. The DNA of the CDR3 is TGTGCCAGCAGTGATCGTAGGGGCAATCAGCCCCAGCATTTT.

The V gene is TRBV20-1, the J gene TRBJ1-5; no definite D call. Deletions cut 6 bases from V and 2 bases from J, with 14 bases between. In germline, CDR1 is DFQATT, CDR2 SNEGSKA (reference sequence). The CDR3 length is 14 residues. CDR3 DNA: TGCAGTGCCATATTGGGTGGCGGCAATCAGCCCCAGCATTTT. It encodes CSAILGGGNQPQHF.

The rearrangement uses TRBV4-3 and TRBJ1-2; D gene uncertain. The germline V gene encodes CDR1 LGHNA and CDR2 YSLEER. The ends were cut back, 2 bases at V and 8 bases at J, with 12 bases in the middle. There are 13 residues in the CDR3. The CDR3 here is CASSQIVTRGYTF. The CDR3 coding sequence is TGCGCCAGCAGCCAAATCGTTACGAGAGGCTACACCTTC.

The chain employs TRBV21-1 and TRBJ1-3; the table's D call of TRBD1 was not tested on the DNA. TRBV21-1 is designated a pseudogene. The CDR3 consists of 13 residues. In nucleotides, the CDR3 is TGTGCCAGAGACAGGGCCTCTGGAAACACCATATATTTT. It specifies CARDRASGNTIYF.

The chain uses TRBV5-1 and TRBJ1-1; D is possibly TRBD1 (6 bases). Trimming cost V 0 bases and J 0 bases, with 12 bases left between them. CDR1 SGHRS and CDR2 YFSETQ come from the germline V gene. The CDR3 spans 16 residues. The CDR3 nucleotides read TGCGCCAGCAGCTTGGCGGGGGCTGGAATGAACACTGAAGCTTTCTTT. It codes for CASSLAGAGMNTEAFF.